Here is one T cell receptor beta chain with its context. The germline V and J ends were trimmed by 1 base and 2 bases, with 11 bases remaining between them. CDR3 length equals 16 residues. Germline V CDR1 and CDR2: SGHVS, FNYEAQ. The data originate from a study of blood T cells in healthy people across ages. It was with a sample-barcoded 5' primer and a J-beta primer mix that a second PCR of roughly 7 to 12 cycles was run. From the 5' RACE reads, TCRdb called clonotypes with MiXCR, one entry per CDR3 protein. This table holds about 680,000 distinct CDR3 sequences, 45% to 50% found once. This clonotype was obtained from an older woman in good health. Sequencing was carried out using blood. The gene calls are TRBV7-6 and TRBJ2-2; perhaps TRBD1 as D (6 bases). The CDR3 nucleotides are TGTGCCAGCAGCTTAGGGGCAGGGGTTAACACCGGGGAGCTGTTTTTT. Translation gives CASSLGAGVNTGELFF.